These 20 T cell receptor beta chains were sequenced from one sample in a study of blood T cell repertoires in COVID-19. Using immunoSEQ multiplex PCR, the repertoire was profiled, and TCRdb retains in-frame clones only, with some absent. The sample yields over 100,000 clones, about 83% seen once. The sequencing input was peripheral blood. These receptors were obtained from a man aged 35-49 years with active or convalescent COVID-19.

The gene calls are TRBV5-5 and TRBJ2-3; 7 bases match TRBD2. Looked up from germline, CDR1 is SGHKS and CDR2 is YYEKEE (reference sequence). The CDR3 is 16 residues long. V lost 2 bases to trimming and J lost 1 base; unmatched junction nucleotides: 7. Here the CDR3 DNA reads TGTGCCAGCAGCTTCTGGACAAGCGGGGGCACAGATACGCAGTATTTT. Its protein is CASSFWTSGGTDTQYF.

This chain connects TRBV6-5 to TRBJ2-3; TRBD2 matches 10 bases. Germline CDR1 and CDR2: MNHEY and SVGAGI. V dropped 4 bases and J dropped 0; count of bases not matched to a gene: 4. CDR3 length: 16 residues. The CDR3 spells CASSSLAGGSTDTQYF. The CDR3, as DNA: TGTGCCAGCAGTTCCTTAGCGGGGGGAAGCACAGATACGCAGTATTTT.

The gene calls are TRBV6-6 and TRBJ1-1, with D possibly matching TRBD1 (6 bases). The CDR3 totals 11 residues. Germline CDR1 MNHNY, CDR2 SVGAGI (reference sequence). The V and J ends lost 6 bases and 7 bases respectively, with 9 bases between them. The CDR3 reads CASRTDSEAFF. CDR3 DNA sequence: TGTGCCAGCAGAACGGACAGTGAAGCTTTCTTT.

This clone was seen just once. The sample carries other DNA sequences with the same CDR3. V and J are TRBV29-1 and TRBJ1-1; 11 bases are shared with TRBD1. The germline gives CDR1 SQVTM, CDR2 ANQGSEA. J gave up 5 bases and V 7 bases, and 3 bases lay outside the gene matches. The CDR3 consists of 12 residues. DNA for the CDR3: TGCAGCGGGGGACAGGGGGGAACTGAAGCTTTCTTT. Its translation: CSGGQGGTEAFF.

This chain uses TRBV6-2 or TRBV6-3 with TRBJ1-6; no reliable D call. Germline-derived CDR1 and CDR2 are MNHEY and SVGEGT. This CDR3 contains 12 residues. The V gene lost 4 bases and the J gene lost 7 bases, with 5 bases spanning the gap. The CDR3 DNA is TGTGCCAGCAGTTGGGAGAATTCACCCCTCCACTTT. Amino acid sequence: CASSWENSPLHF.

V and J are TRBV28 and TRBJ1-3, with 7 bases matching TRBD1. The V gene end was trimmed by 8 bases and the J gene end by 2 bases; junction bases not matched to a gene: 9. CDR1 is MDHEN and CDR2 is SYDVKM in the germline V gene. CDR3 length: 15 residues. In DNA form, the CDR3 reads TGTGCCAGCGGAACCGCAGGGGGTACTGGAAACACCATATATTTT. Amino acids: CASGTAGGTGNTIYF.

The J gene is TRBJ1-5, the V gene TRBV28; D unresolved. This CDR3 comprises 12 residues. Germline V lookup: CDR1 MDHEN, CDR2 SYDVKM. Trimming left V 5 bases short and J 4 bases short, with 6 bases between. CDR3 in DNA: TGTGCCAGCAGTCCTCTGAATCAGCCCCAGCATTTT. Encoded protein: CASSPLNQPQHF.

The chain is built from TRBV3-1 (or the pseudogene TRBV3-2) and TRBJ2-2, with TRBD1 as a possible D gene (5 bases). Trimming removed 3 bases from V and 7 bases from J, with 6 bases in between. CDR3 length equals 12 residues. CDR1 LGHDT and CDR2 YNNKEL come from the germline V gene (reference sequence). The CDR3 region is CASSQTVGELFF. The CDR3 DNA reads TGTGCCAGCAGCCAGACAGTCGGGGAGCTGTTTTTT.

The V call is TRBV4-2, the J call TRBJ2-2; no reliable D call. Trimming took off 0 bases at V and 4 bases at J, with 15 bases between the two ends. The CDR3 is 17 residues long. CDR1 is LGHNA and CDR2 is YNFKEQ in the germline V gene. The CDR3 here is CASSQDNGALGTGELFF. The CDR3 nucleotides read TGTGCCAGCAGCCAAGATAACGGAGCGCTCGGCACCGGGGAGCTGTTTTTT.

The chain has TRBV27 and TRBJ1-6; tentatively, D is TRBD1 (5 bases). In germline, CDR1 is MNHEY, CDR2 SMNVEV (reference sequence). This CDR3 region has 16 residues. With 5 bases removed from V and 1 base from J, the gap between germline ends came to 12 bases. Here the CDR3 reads CASSPTSGSYNSPLHF. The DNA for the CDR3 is TGTGCCAGCAGTCCCACATCAGGGTCCTATAATTCACCCCTCCACTTT.

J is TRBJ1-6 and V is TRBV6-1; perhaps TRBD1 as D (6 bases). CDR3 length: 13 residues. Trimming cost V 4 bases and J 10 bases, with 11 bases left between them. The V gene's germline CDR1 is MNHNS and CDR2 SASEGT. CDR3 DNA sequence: TGTGCCAGCAGTGCCAGGGGTTACTCACCCCTCCACTTT. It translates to CASSARGYSPLHF.

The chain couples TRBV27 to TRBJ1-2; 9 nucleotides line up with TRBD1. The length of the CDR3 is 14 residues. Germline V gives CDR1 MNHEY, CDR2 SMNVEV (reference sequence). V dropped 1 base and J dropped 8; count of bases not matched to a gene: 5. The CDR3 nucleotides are TGTGCCAGCAGTTTATTTGGGACAGGGATAGGCTACACCTTC. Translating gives CASSLFGTGIGYTF.

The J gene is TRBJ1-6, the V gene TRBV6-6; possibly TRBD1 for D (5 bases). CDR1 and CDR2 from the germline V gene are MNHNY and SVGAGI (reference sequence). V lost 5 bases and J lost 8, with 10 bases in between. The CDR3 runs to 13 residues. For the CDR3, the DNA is TGTGCCAGCAGTGGTCCGGGGGATTCACCCCTCCACTTT. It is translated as CASSGPGDSPLHF.

For the CDR3, the DNA is TGCAGCGTTGGGCTGCTAGCGGGGGATCAACAACGACCCTACGAGCAGTACTTC. Translated, it gives CSVGLLAGDQQRPYEQYF. The rearrangement joins TRBV29-1 to TRBJ2-7, with TRBD2 matching 10 bases. Germline V lookup: CDR1 SQVTM, CDR2 ANQGSEA. V was clipped by 4 bases and J by 2 bases; unmatched bases: 17. There are 18 residues in the CDR3.

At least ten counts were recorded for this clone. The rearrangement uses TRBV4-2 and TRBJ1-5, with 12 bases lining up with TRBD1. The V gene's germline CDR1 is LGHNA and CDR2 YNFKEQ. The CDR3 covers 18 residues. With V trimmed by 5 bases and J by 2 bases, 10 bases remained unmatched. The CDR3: CASSKTAGQGAGNQPQHF. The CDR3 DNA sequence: TGTGCCAGCAGCAAAACCGCGGGACAGGGGGCGGGCAATCAGCCCCAGCATTTT.

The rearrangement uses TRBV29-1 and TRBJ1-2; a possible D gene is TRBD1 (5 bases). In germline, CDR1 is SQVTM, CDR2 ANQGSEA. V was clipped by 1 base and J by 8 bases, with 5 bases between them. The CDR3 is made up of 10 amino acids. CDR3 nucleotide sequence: TGCAGCGTTGAAGGGGGCGGCTACACCTTC. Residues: CSVEGGGYTF. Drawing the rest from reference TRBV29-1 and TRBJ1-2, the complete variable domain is SAVISQKPSRDICQRGTSLTIQCQVDSQVTMMFWYRQQPGQSLTLIATANQGSEATYESGFVIDKFPISRPNLTFSTLTVSNMSPEDSSIYLCSVEGGGYTFGSGTRLTVV.

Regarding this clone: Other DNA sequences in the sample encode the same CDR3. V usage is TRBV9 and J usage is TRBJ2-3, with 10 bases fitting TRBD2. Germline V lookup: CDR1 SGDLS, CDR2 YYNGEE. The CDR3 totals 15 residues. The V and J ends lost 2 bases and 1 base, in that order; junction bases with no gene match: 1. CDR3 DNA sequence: TGTGCCAGCAGCGTCGGACTAGCGGGCACAGATACGCAGTATTTT. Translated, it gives CASSVGLAGTDTQYF.

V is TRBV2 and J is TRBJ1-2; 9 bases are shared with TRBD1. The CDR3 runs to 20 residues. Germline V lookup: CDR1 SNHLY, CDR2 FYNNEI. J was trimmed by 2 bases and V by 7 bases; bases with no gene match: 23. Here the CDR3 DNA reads TGTGCCAGCAAAGAAAGGGATTTAATGTTCGGGACAGGGAACAACTATGGCTACACCTTC. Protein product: CASKERDLMFGTGNNYGYTF.

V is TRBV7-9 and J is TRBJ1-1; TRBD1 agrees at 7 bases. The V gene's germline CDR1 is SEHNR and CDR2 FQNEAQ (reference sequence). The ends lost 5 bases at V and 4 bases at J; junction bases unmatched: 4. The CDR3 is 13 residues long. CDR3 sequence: CASSAGQTTEAFF. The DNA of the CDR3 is TGTGCCAGCAGCGCGGGACAGACCACTGAAGCTTTCTTT.

For the CDR3, the DNA is TGTGCCACGTCCCATCAGGGGGCCTACGAGCAGTACTTC. This codes for CATSHQGAYEQYF. The V gene is TRBV19, the J gene TRBJ2-7; 7 bases map to TRBD1. The V gene's germline CDR1 is LNHDA and CDR2 SQIVND (reference sequence). The V segment lost 10 bases and the J segment 2 bases; nucleotides outside the gene matches: 8. The CDR3 covers 13 residues. Full variable domain (rest looked up from reference TRBV19 and TRBJ2-7): DGGITQSPKYLFRKEGQNVTLSCEQNLNHDAMYWYRQDPGQGLRLIYYSQIVNDFQKGDIAEGYSVSREKKESFPLTVTSAQKNPTAFYLCATSHQGAYEQYFGPGTRLTVT.